One sample yielded the 9 T cell receptor beta chains listed below, sequenced in a study of blood T cell repertoires in COVID-19. Produced via immunoSEQ multiplex PCR; TCRdb's table is partial and in-frame only. Here the sample spans approximately 160,000 clones, roughly 84% being singletons. The specimen was peripheral blood. The receptors were gathered from an older woman with COVID-19, enrolled during active disease.

The V and J genes are TRBV6-1 and TRBJ2-7; 7 positions agree with TRBD1. The V gene's germline CDR1 is MNHNS and CDR2 SASEGT. This CDR3 spans 13 amino acids. Unmatched junction bases numbered 1, after V lost 2 bases and J lost 3 bases. CDR3 sequence reads: CASSENRGYEQYV. In DNA form, the CDR3 reads TGTGCCAGCAGTGAAAACAGGGGCTACGAGCAGTACGTC.

Only a few counts were recorded for this clone. CDR3 amino acids: CASRRRDREGEKLFF. The CDR3 bases are TGTGCCAGTAGGCGCCGGGACAGGGAAGGAGAAAAACTGTTTTTT. This sequence joins TRBV19 and TRBJ1-4; 9 bases map to TRBD1. Germline V lookup: CDR1 LNHDA, CDR2 SQIVND (reference sequence). Trimming at V came to 6 bases and at J to 8 bases, leaving 10 bases not matched to a gene. The CDR3 covers 15 residues.

The rearrangement uses TRBV29-1 and TRBJ1-2, with 7 bases lining up with TRBD1. The CDR3 has 12 amino acids. With 4 bases clipped from V and 4 bases from J, the junction kept 3 bases outside the gene matches. Germline V gene data show CDR1 as SQVTM and CDR2 as ANQGSEA. The CDR3 loop is CSVAQGPYGYTF. The CDR3, as DNA: TGCAGCGTTGCACAGGGGCCCTATGGCTACACCTTC.

This clone was seen only a few times. The V gene is TRBV5-5, the J gene TRBJ1-1; maybe TRBD1 (6 bases). The germline V and J ends were trimmed by 0 bases and 4 bases, with 13 bases remaining between them. This CDR3 is built from 15 residues. The germline V gene has CDR1 SGHKS and CDR2 YYEKEE (reference sequence). In DNA form, the CDR3 reads TGTGCCAGCAGCTTGGCCGCGGGGGCTGTCACTGAAGCTTTCTTT. This sequence encodes CASSLAAGAVTEAFF. Full variable domain (missing parts from reference TRBV5-5 and TRBJ1-1): DAGVTQSPTHLIKTRGQQVTLRCSPISGHKSVSWYQQVLGQGPQFIFQYYEKEERGRGNFPDRFSARQFPNYSSELNVNALLLGDSALYLCASSLAAGAVTEAFFGQGTRLTVV.

V is TRBV5-8 and J is TRBJ1-5, with TRBD1 matching 7 bases. Losses at the gene ends were 5 bases for V and 3 bases for J; bases not matched to a gene: 5. CDR3 length: 14 residues. Germline V gene data show CDR1 as SGHTS and CDR2 as YDEGEE. The CDR3 nucleotides are TGTGCCAGCAGATTTGGACAGGTCAATCAGCCCCAGCATTTT. Encoded protein: CASRFGQVNQPQHF. Variable domain in full (rest from reference TRBV5-8 and TRBJ1-5): EAGVTQSPTHLIKTRGQQATLRCSPISGHTSVYWYQQALGLGLQFLLWYDEGEERNRGNFPPRFSGRQFPNYSSELNVNALELEDSALYLCASRFGQVNQPQHFGDGTRLSIL.

CDR3 loop: CASRQDPNTGELFF. The CDR3 bases are TGCGCCAGCAGACAGGACCCGAACACCGGGGAGCTGTTTTTT. The chain has TRBV5-1 and TRBJ2-2; weak D call: TRBD1 (5 bases). Trimming shortened V by 5 bases and J by 0 bases, and 8 bases separated the two germline ends. The CDR3 sequence is 14 residues long. Germline V gene lookup returns CDR1 SGHRS and CDR2 YFSETQ.

The count of this clone is one. This chain joins TRBV5-1 and TRBJ2-1, with D possibly being TRBD1 (5 bases). CDR3 length: 16 amino acids. Germline values: CDR1 SGHRS, CDR2 YFSETQ. Deletions cut 0 bases from V and 0 bases from J, with 10 bases between. The CDR3: CASSLALQGSYNEQFF. The CDR3 nucleotides are TGCGCCAGCAGCTTGGCCCTTCAGGGCTCCTACAATGAGCAGTTCTTC.

The J gene is TRBJ1-4, the V gene TRBV7-9; weak D call: TRBD1 (5 bases). V lost 3 bases and J 0 bases, leaving 8 bases between the germline ends. CDR3 length: 15 residues. The germline gives CDR1 SEHNR, CDR2 FQNEAQ (reference sequence). The CDR3 here is CASSLGPATNEKLFF. The CDR3 DNA reads TGTGCCAGCAGCTTGGGGCCAGCAACTAATGAAAAACTGTTTTTT.

The chain has TRBV24-1 and TRBJ1-2, with TRBD1 matching over 9 bases. The CDR3 runs 17 residues. V shed 2 bases, J shed 1 base, and the junction held 7 bases outside the gene matches. Per the germline V gene, CDR1 is KGHDR and CDR2 is SFDVKD. The CDR3 DNA sequence: TGTGCCACCAGTGATTCAGCCCCGGGACAGGGTAACTATGGCTACACCTTC. It encodes CATSDSAPGQGNYGYTF.